The rows below give T cell receptor beta chains drawn from one sample of a study of blood T cell repertoires in COVID-19. Clones were sequenced by immunoSEQ multiplex PCR, and TCRdb holds only the in-frame ones, with some missing. The sample contains about 150,000 clones, 86% of which appear only once. The sample taken for sequencing was PBMCs or T cells enriched from blood (not recorded which). The receptor set was obtained from a man aged 45-65 years who had recovered from COVID-19. CDR3s include the opening cysteine and the closing phenylalanine or tryptophan. Each record gives: V gene, clone size, D gene, J gene, CDR3 DNA, CDR3 protein. D genes are given only for firm matches. A clone size is listed for some rows: how often the clone was seen (once, few, many), or a class if it is expanded.

TRBV7-3	-	TRBD2	TRBJ2-2	TGTGCCAGCAGTGTAGCGGGCACCGGGGAGCTGTTTTTT	CASSVAGTGELFF
TRBV5-8	-	-	TRBJ1-5	TGTGCCAGCAGTTATGGTGAGGCCCAGCATTTT	CASSYGEAQHF
TRBV16	-	TRBD1	TRBJ1-5	TGTGCCAGCAGCCAATCTTCTCAGGGGGCCAAACATTTT	CASSQSSQGAKHF
TRBV2	-	-	TRBJ2-5	TGTGCCAGCACTCGTCGGGGGACCATCCAAGAGACCCAGTACTTC	CASTRRGTIQETQYF
TRBV18	-	TRBD1	TRBJ2-6	TGTGCCAGCTCACCACTCTCCTTCGACAGGGCCGGGGTCGTCCTGACTTTC	CASSPLSFDRAGVVLTF
TRBV14	-	-	TRBJ2-3	TGTGCCAGCAGCCCATACACCGATACGCAGTATTTT	CASSPYTDTQYF
TRBV6-2/TRBV6-3	-	-	TRBJ1-1	TGTGCCAGCAGTCGGACAGCTTCGAACACTGAAGCTTTCTTT	CASSRTASNTEAFF
TRBV7-8	few	-	TRBJ2-2	TGTGCCAGCAGCTTAGCACCAGCCGGGGAGCTGTTTTTT	CASSLAPAGELFF
TRBV5-1	-	-	TRBJ1-1	TGCGCCAGCAGCTTGTTAATTAGCACTGAAGCTTTCTTT	CASSLLISTEAFF
TRBV3-1/TRBV3-2	-	-	TRBJ2-1	TGTGCCAGCAGCCTAGTGCTCGCTAGCGCGTACAATGAGCAGTTCTTC	CASSLVLASAYNEQFF
TRBV28	few	TRBD2	TRBJ2-7	TGTGCCAGCAGTTTAGCGGGACTAGCCTACGAGCAGTACTTC	CASSLAGLAYEQYF
TRBV28	-	-	TRBJ2-2	TGTGCCAGCAGCGTACTCTGGACAGGGGAGCTGTTTTTT	CASSVLWTGELFF
TRBV5-1	-	TRBD1	TRBJ2-7	TGCGCCAGCAGCTTGGTGGGACAGTACGAGCAGTACTTC	CASSLVGQYEQYF
TRBV5-4	-	-	TRBJ2-5	TGTGCCAGCGGACTATATACGACCCAGTACTTC	CASGLYTTQYF
TRBV28	-	-	TRBJ1-1	TGTGCCAGCAGCCGTCACAGGAACACTGAAGCTTTCTTT	CASSRHRNTEAFF
TRBV24-1	-	-	TRBJ1-1	TGTGCCACCAGTGATTTCGGGTCAGACCAAGCTTTCTTT	CATSDFGSDQAFF
TRBV9	-	-	TRBJ2-1	TGTGCCAGCAGCGTAAGTCCCCAGGGGGGCTGGTCCTACAATGAGCAGTTCTTC	CASSVSPQGGWSYNEQFF
TRBV9	-	-	TRBJ1-2	TGTGCCAGCAGCGTAGAGGCAGGGGTTGGCTACACCTTC	CASSVEAGVGYTF
TRBV6-1	-	-	TRBJ1-1	TGTGCCAGCAGTGAATCCGGGATGAACACTGAAGCTTTCTTT	CASSESGMNTEAFF
TRBV28	-	-	TRBJ1-2	TGTGCCAGCTTATCCCGTGCGGGCCTTGGCTACACCTTC	CASLSRAGLGYTF
TRBV12-5	-	TRBD1	TRBJ2-1	TGTGCTAGTGGTTTTGATGGCAGGGGGCGTTACAATGAGCAGTTCTTC	CASGFDGRGRYNEQFF
TRBV5-1	-	-	TRBJ2-2	TGCGCCAGCAGCTTGGGGACAGCGAACACCGGGGAGCTGTTTTTT	CASSLGTANTGELFF
TRBV11-3	once	TRBD1	TRBJ2-1	TGTGCCAGCAGCCGAGCGGGACAGGGCGCGAATGAGCAGTTCTTC	CASSRAGQGANEQFF
TRBV6-5	-	-	TRBJ2-7	TGTGCCAGCAGTACTGACGCCCGGAGCTCCTACGAGCAGTACTTC	CASSTDARSSYEQYF
TRBV5-4	-	TRBD2	TRBJ2-7	TGTGCCAGCAGCTTGTCAGCGGGAGGACCTTCCTACGAGCAGTACTTC	CASSLSAGGPSYEQYF
TRBV5-1	-	-	TRBJ1-1	TGCGCCAGCAGCAAAGGGGTGAACACTGAAGCTTTCTTT	CASSKGVNTEAFF
TRBV2	-	TRBD2	TRBJ2-1	TGTGCCAGCAGACCCACTAGCGGCAGGCACAATGAGCAGTTCTTC	CASRPTSGRHNEQFF
TRBV4-3	-	TRBD2	TRBJ2-3	TGCGCCAGCAGCCAGGGTTCATCCTCTCCTAGGGTAGCGGGGTCTTCAACAGATACGCAGTATTTT	CASSQGSSSPRVAGSSTDTQYF
TRBV6-5	-	-	TRBJ1-2	TGTGCCAGCAGTATTACCCAGGGGTTGAGCTACACCTTC	CASSITQGLSYTF
TRBV10-3	-	-	TRBJ1-5	TGTGCCATCAGTGACGGCAGGTCGGGACAGCCCCAGCATTTT	CAISDGRSGQPQHF
TRBV11-2	-	TRBD2	TRBJ2-3	TGTGCCAGCAGCTTAATAGCGGGAGTACCAGATACGCAGTATTTT	CASSLIAGVPDTQYF
TRBV24-1	once	-	TRBJ2-2	TGTGCCACCGGACGAGACAGTTCAACCGGGGAGCTGTTTTTT	CATGRDSSTGELFF
TRBV4-1	-	-	TRBJ2-7	TGCGCCAGCAGCCAAGATTTAAAACAGACCCTGCAGCAGTACTTC	CASSQDLKQTLQQYF
TRBV28	-	TRBD1	TRBJ2-2	TGTGCCAGCAGACACCCGAGGACAGGGTTGACCGGGGAGCTGTTTTTT	CASRHPRTGLTGELFF
TRBV7-9	once	-	TRBJ1-2	TGTGCCAGCAGCTTAGCGGCAGGAGGCTATGGCTACACCTTC	CASSLAAGGYGYTF
TRBV19	-	-	TRBJ1-4	TGTGCCAGTAGTAGGGACACGGAGGAGAAACTGTTTTTT	CASSRDTEEKLFF
TRBV2	-	TRBD1	TRBJ1-4	TGTGCCAGCAGTGAGGACAGGGGAACTAATGAAAAACTGTTTTTT	CASSEDRGTNEKLFF
TRBV13	-	TRBD1	TRBJ2-5	TGTGCCAGCAACCACAGGGGTTACCAAGAGACCCAGTACTTC	CASNHRGYQETQYF
TRBV15	-	-	TRBJ1-3	TGTGCCACCAGCAGAGACGACTGGGGAAACACCATATATTTT	CATSRDDWGNTIYF
TRBV6-5	-	-	TRBJ1-4	TGTGCCAGCAGTTACCGAGGTGAAACTAATGAAAAACTGTTTTTT	CASSYRGETNEKLFF
TRBV27	-	-	TRBJ1-4	TGTGCCAGCAGCCGCCCCGGGGGAGGAGATGAAAAACTGTTTTTT	CASSRPGGGDEKLFF
TRBV7-9	-	-	TRBJ1-4	TGTGCCAGCAGCTTAACAACAACAACTAATGAAAAACTGTTTTTT	CASSLTTTTNEKLFF
TRBV14	-	TRBD1	TRBJ2-4	TGTGCCAGCAGCCAGACAGGGTCAGGAGACATTCAGTACTTC	CASSQTGSGDIQYF
TRBV5-6	-	-	TRBJ2-7	TGTGCCAGCAGCTTTGGCAGGCTCGCCTACGAGCAGTACTTC	CASSFGRLAYEQYF
TRBV7-9	few	-	TRBJ1-5	TGTGCCAGCAGCTTAACGGGGTCACAGCCCCAGCATTTT	CASSLTGSQPQHF
TRBV15	-	TRBD1	TRBJ1-1	TGTGCCACCAGCAGAGAGAAAGGGGGCGTACGGGATGTCACTGAAGCTTTCTTT	CATSREKGGVRDVTEAFF
TRBV20-1	-	-	TRBJ2-2	TGCAGTGCCAGTGACCGCCGACAGACGAACACCGGGGAGCTGTTTTTT	CSASDRRQTNTGELFF
TRBV28	-	-	TRBJ1-2	TGTGCCAGCAGAGGAGGACCTAACTATGGCTACACCTTC	CASRGGPNYGYTF
TRBV2	-	TRBD1	TRBJ1-2	TGTGCCGGTCAGACAGGGCAAGACTATGGCTACACCTTC	CAGQTGQDYGYTF
TRBV7-2	-	TRBD1	TRBJ1-4	TGTGCCAGCAGCTATGGGGGACAGGGGGTGGAAAAACTGTTTTTT	CASSYGGQGVEKLFF
TRBV7-3	-	TRBD2	TRBJ2-5	TGTGCCAGCAGCTTAACTCATTCTGGGACTAGAGGGGGGACCCAGTACTTC	CASSLTHSGTRGGTQYF
TRBV2	-	TRBD1	TRBJ1-2	TGTGCCAGCAGTTTGGACAGGGACGGGGCGAACTATGGCTACACCTTC	CASSLDRDGANYGYTF
TRBV6-5	-	-	TRBJ2-7	TGTGCCAGCCTCTTGGGGCCCTACACCTACGAGCAGTACTTC	CASLLGPYTYEQYF
TRBV13	-	TRBD1	TRBJ2-5	TGTGCCAGCAGCTTAGCGACAGGGGGCGAAGAGACCCAGTACTTC	CASSLATGGEETQYF
TRBV18	-	-	TRBJ1-3	TGTGCCAGCTCACCACGGAAACAGAGCTCTGGAAACACCATATATTTT	CASSPRKQSSGNTIYF
TRBV3-1/TRBV3-2	-	TRBD2	TRBJ2-2	TGTGCCAGCAGCCAAAGCGGGAAGGACACCGGGGAGCTGTTTTTT	CASSQSGKDTGELFF
TRBV18	-	TRBD1	TRBJ2-1	TGTGCCAGCTCACGGACAGGGGGCGCCTACAATGAGCAGTTCTTC	CASSRTGGAYNEQFF
TRBV5-1	-	TRBD1	TRBJ2-1	TGCGCCAGTTCAAGTGGGTTCCTAGGGGGCGGAAGGGGCAATGAGCAGTTCTTC	CASSSGFLGGGRGNEQFF
TRBV2	-	-	TRBJ1-3	TGTGCCAGCAGTTTCCAGGGCGTGATCGCAAACACCATATATTTT	CASSFQGVIANTIYF